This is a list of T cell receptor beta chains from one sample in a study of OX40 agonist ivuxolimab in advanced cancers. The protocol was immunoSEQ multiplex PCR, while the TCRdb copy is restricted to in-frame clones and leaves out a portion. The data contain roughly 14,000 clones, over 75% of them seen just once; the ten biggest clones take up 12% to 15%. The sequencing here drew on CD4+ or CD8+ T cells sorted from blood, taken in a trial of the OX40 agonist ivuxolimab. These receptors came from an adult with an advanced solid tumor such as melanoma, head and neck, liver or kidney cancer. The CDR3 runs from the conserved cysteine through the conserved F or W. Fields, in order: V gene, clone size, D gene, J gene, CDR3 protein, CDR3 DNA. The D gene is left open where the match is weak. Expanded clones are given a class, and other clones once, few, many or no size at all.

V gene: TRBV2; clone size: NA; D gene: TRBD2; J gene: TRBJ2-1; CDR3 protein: CATARLAGGNEQFF; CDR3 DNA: TGTGCCACCGCGAGACTAGCGGGAGGCAATGAGCAGTTCTTC
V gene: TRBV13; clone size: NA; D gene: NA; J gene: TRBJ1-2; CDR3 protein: CASSYSNGYTF; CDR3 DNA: TGTGCCAGCAGCTACTCGAATGGCTACACCTTC
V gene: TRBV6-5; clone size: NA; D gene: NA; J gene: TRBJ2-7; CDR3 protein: CASRQEGPHEQYF; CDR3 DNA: TGTGCCAGCAGGCAAGAGGGCCCCCACGAGCAGTACTTC
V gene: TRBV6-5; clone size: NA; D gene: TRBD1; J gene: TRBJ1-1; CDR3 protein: CASSLGTGGEAFF; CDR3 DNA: TGTGCCAGCAGCCTGGGAACAGGGGGTGAAGCTTTCTTT
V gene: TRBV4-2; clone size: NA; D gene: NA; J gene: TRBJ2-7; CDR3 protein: CASSQETPGSSYEQYF; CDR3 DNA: TGTGCCAGCAGCCAAGAAACCCCGGGGTCCTCCTACGAGCAGTACTTC
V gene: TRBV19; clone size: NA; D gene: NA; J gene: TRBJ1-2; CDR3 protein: CASSFTGGGYTF; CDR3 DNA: TGTGCCAGTAGTTTTACAGGTGGTGGCTACACCTTC
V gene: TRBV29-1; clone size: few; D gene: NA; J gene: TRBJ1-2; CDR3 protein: CSVEGFRGYGYTF; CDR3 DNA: TGCAGCGTTGAAGGTTTCAGGGGCTATGGCTACACCTTC
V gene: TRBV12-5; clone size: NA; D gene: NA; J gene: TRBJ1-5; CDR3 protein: CASGQFDHNQPQHF; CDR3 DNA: TGTGCTAGTGGCCAATTCGACCACAATCAGCCCCAGCATTTT
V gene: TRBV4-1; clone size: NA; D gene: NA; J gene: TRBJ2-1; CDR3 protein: CASSQDWAGGTDEQFF; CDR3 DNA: TGCGCCAGCAGCCAAGACTGGGCGGGTGGGACCGATGAGCAGTTCTTC
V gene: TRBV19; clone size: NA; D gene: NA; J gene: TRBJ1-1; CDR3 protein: CASSTALNTEAFF; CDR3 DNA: TGTGCCAGTAGTACCGCCCTCAACACTGAAGCTTTCTTT
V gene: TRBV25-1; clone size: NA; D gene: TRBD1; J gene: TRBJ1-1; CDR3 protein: CASNSGDRGKNTEAFF; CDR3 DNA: TGTGCCAGCAACTCAGGGGACAGGGGAAAGAACACTGAAGCTTTCTTT
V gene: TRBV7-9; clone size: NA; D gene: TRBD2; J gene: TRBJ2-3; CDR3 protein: CASSSRLASGGWVDTQYF; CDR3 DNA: TGTGCCAGCAGTTCAAGATTGGCTAGCGGGGGGTGGGTGGATACGCAGTATTTT
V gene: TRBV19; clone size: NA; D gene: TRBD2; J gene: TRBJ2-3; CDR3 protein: CASSLRWGGDTDTQYF; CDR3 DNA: TGTGCCAGTAGTCTCCGGTGGGGGGGAGACACAGATACGCAGTATTTT
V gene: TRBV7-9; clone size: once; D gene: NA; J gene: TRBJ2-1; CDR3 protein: CASSHGPASPSGNEQFF; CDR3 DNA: TGTGCCAGCAGTCATGGCCCGGCTAGCCCCTCGGGCAATGAGCAGTTCTTC
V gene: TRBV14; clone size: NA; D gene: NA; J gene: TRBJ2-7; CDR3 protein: CASSPTGRVSLYEQYF; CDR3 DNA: TGTGCCAGCAGCCCGACAGGCCGAGTATCCCTCTACGAGCAGTACTTC
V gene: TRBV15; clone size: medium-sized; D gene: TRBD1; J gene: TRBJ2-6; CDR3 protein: CATTDRASSGANVLTF; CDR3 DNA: TGTGCCACCACGGACAGGGCCAGCTCTGGGGCCAACGTCCTGACTTTC
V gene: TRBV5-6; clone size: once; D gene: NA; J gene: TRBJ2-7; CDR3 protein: CASSAREGGIHEQYF; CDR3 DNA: TGTGCCAGCAGCGCGAGGGAGGGGGGTATCCACGAGCAGTACTTC
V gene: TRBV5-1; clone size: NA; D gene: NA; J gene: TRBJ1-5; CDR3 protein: CASSLDENQPQHF; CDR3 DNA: TGCGCCAGCAGCTTGGATGAGAATCAGCCCCAGCATTTT
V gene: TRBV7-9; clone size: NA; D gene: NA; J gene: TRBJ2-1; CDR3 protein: CASTRADSSYNEQFF; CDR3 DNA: TGTGCCAGCACCAGAGCGGATAGCTCCTACAATGAGCAGTTCTTC
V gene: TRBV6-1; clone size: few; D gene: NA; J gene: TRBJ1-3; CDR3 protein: CASSEGPRRNTIYF; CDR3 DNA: TGTGCCAGCAGTGAAGGGCCCCGTCGAAACACCATATATTTT